This TCR beta chain was obtained from a study of cytomegalovirus exposure and HLA in healthy donors. Study-wide results and caveats: Researchers catalogued some 160 TCR beta chains as cytomegalovirus-associated.

Method: immunoSEQ multiplex PCR; TCRdb's copy keeps in-frame clones and lacks some. Of 250,000 to 300,000 clones listed, around 89% are singletons. Concerning this clone: Its antigen is still unknown.

Trimming cost V 1 base and J 1 base, with 7 bases left between them. Per the germline V gene, CDR1 is MNHNS and CDR2 is SASEGT. The CDR3 is 14 amino acids. This chain joins TRBV6-1 and TRBJ1-1, with unresolved D. This TCR derives from a woman between 18 and 29 years old in good health and CMV-seronegative. The sequenced sample was PBMCs. This chain's CDR3 is CASSEGTANTEAFF. CDR3 nucleotides: TGTGCCAGCAGTGAAGGAACAGCGAACACTGAAGCTTTCTTT.